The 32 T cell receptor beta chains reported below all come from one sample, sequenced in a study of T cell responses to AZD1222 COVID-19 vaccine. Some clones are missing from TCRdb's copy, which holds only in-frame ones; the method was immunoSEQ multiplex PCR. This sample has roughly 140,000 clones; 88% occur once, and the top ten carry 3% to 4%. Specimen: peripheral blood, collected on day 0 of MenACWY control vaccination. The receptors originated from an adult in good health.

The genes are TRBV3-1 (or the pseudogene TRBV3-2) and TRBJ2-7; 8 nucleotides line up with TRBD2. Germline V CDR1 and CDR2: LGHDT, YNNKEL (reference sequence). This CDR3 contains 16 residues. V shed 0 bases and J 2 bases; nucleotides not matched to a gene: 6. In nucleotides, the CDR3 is TGTGCCAGCAGCCAAGAGAGCAAGCGGGAGACCTACGAGCAGTACTTC. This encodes CASSQESKRETYEQYF.

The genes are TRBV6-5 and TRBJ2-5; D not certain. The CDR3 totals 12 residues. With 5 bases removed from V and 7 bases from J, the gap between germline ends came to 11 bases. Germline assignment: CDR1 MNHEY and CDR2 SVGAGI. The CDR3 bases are TGTGCCAGCAGTAAACCCCGAATGACCCAGTACTTC. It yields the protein CASSKPRMTQYF.

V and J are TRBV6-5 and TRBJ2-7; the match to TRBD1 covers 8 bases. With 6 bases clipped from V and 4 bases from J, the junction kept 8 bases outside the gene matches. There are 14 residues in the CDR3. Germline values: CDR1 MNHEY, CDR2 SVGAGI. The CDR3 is CASRVGQGAYEQYF. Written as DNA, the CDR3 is TGTGCCAGCAGGGTAGGGCAGGGGGCATACGAGCAGTACTTC.

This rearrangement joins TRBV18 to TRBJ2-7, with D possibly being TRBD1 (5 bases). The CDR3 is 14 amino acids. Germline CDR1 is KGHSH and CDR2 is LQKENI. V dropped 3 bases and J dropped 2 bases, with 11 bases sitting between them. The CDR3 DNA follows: TGTGCCAGCTCACCTGTAAAGGGGCCCTACGAGCAGTACTTC. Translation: CASSPVKGPYEQYF.

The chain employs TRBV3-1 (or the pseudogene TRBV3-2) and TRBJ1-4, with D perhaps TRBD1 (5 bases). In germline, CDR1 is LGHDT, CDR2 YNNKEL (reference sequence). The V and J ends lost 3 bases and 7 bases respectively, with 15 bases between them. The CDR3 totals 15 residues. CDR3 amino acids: CASSHLGVEVEKLFF. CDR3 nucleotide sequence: TGTGCCAGCAGCCATTTGGGGGTAGAAGTTGAAAAACTGTTTTTT.

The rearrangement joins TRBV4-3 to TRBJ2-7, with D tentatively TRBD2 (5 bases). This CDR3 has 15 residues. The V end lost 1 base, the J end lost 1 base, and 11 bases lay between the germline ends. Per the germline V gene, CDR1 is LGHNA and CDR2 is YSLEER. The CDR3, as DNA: TGCGCCAGCAGCCAAGGGGTAACGGGATCCTACGAGCAGTACTTC. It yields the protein CASSQGVTGSYEQYF.

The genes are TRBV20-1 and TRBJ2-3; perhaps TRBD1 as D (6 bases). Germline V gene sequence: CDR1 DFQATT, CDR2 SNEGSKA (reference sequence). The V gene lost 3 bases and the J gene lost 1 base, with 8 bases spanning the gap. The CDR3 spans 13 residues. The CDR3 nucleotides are TGCAGTGCTAGTAAGGGGGGCACAGATACGCAGTATTTT. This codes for CSASKGGTDTQYF.

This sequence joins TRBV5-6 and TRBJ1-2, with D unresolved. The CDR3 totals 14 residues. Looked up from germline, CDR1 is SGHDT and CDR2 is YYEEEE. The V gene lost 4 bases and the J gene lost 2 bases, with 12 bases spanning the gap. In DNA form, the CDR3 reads TGTGCCAGCAGCGGGTCAGGAGGCAACTATGGCTACACCTTC. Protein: CASSGSGGNYGYTF.

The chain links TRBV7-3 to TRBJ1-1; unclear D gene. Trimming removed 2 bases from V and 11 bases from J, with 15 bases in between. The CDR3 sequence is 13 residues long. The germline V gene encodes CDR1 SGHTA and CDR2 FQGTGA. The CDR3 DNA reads TGTGCCAGCAGCTTATTACCCGGCCTTGGGGCTTTCTTT. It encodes CASSLLPGLGAFF.

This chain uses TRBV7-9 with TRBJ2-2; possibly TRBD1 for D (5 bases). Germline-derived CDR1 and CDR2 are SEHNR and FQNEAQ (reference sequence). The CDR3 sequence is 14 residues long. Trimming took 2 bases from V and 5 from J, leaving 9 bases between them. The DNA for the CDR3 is TGTGCCAGCAGCTTATGGGGCGGAACCGGGGAGCTGTTTTTT. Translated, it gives CASSLWGGTGELFF.

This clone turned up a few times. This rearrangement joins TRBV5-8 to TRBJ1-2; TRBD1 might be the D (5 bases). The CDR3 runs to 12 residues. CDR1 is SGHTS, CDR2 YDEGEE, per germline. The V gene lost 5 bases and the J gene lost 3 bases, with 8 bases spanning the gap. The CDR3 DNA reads TGTGCCAGCAGTGGGACGGACTATGGCTACACCTTC. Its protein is CASSGTDYGYTF.

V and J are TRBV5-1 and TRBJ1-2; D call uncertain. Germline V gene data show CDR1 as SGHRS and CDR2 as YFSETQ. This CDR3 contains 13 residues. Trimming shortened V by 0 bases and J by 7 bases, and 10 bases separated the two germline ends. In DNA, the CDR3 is TGCGCCAGCAGCTTGGTCCCGGCTGGTGGCTACACCTTC. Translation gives CASSLVPAGGYTF.

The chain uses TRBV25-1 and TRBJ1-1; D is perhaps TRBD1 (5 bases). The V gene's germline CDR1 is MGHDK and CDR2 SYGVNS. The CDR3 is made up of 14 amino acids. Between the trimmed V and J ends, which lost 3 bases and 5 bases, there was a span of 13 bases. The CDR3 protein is CASSDRGRGTEAFF. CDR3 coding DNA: TGTGCCAGCAGTGACCGGGGCCGAGGTACTGAAGCTTTCTTT.

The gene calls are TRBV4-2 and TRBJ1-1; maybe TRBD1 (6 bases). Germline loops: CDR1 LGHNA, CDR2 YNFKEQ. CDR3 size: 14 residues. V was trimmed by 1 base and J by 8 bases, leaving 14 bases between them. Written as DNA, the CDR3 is TGTGCCAGCAGCCAAGCGGGGCCAGGGGCGGAAGCTTTCTTT. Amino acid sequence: CASSQAGPGAEAFF.

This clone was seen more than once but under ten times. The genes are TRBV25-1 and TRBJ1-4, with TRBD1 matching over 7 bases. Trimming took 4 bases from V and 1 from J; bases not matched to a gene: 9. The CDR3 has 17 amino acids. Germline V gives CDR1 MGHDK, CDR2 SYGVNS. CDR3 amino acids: CASSADRWTGTNEKLFF. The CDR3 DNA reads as TGTGCCAGCAGTGCGGACAGGTGGACGGGAACTAATGAAAAACTGTTTTTT.

Here the CDR3 reads CASTRQSSTDTQYF. The CDR3 DNA reads as TGTGCCAGCACCAGACAGAGTAGCACAGATACGCAGTATTTT. The rearrangement links TRBV28 to TRBJ2-3, with TRBD1 as a possible D gene (5 bases). V was trimmed by 7 bases and J by 0 bases, leaving 11 bases between them. Germline CDR1 reads MDHEN; CDR2 reads SYDVKM. This CDR3 is built from 14 residues.

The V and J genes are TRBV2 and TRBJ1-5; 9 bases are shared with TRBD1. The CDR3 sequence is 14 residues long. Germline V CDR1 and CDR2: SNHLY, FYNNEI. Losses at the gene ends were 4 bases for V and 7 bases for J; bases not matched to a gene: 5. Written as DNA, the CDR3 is TGTGCCAGCAGTGCACAGGGGGCAAGGCAGCCCCAGCATTTT. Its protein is CASSAQGARQPQHF. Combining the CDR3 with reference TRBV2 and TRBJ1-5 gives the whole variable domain EPEVTQTPSHQVTQMGQEVILRCVPISNHLYFYWYRQILGQKVEFLVSFYNNEISEKSEIFDDQFSVERPDGSNFTLKIRSTKLEDSAMYFCASSAQGARQPQHFGDGTRLSIL.

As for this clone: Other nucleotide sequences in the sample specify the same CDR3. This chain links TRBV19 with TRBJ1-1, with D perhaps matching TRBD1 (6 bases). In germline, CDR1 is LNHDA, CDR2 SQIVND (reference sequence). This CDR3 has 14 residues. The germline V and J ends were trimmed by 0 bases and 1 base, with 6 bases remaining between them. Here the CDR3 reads CASSIDRGNTEAFF. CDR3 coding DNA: TGTGCCAGTAGTATAGACAGGGGGAACACTGAAGCTTTCTTT. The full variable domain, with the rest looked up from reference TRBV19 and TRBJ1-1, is DGGITQSPKYLFRKEGQNVTLSCEQNLNHDAMYWYRQDPGQGLRLIYYSQIVNDFQKGDIAEGYSVSREKKESFPLTVTSAQKNPTAFYLCASSIDRGNTEAFFGQGTRLTVV.

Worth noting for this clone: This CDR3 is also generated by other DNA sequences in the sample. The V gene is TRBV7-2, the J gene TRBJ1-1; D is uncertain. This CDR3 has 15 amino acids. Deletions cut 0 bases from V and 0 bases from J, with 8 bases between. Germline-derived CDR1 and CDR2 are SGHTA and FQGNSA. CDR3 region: CASSLAGAMNTEAFF. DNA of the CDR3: TGTGCCAGCAGCTTAGCTGGCGCGATGAACACTGAAGCTTTCTTT.

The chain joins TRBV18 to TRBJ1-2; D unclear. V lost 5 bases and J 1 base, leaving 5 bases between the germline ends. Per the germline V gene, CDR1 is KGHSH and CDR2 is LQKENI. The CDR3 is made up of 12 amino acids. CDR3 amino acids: CASSFDNYGYTF. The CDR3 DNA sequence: TGTGCCAGCTCATTTGATAACTATGGCTACACCTTC. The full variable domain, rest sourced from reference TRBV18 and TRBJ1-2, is NAGVMQNPRHLVRRRGQEARLRCSPMKGHSHVYWYRQLPEEGLKFMVYLQKENIIDESGMPKERFSAEFPKEGPSILRIQQVVRGDSAAYFCASSFDNYGYTFGSGTRLTVV.

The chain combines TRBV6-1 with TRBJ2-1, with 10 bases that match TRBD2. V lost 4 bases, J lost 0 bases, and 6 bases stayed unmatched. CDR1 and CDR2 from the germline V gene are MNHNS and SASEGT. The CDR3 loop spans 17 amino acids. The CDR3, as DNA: TGTGCCAGCAGTGCCCTAGCGGGGGCGAGCTCCTACAATGAGCAGTTCTTC. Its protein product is CASSALAGASSYNEQFF.

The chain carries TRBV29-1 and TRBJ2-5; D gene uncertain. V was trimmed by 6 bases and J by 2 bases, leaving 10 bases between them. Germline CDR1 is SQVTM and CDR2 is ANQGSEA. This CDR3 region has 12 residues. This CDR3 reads CSVAAVQETQYF. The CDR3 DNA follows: TGCAGCGTCGCGGCCGTTCAAGAGACCCAGTACTTC.

The CDR3 loop is CASSSPGQTYGYTF. CDR3 DNA sequence: TGTGCCAGCAGTTCCCCGGGACAGACCTATGGCTACACCTTC. This chain uses TRBV28 with TRBJ1-2; 7 nucleotides align to TRBD1. With V trimmed by 4 bases and J by 4 bases, 6 bases remained unmatched. The germline V gene has CDR1 MDHEN and CDR2 SYDVKM. This CDR3 is 14 amino acids long.

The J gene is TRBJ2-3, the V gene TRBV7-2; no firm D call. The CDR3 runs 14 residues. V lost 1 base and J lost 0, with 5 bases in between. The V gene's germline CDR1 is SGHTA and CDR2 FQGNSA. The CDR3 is CASSLDRSTDTQYF. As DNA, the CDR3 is TGTGCCAGCAGCTTAGATCGGAGCACAGATACGCAGTATTTT.

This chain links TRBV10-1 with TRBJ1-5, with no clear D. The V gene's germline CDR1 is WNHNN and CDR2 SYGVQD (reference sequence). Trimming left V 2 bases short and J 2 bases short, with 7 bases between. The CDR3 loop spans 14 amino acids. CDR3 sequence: CASSETYGNQPQHF. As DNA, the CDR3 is TGCGCCAGCAGTGAGACCTACGGCAATCAGCCCCAGCATTTT.

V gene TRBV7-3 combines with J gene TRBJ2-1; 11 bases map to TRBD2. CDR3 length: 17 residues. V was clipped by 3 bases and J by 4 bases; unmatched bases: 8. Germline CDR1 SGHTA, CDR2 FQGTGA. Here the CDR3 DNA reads TGTGCCAGCAGCTTGGGTAGCGGGAGGGAAGCTTACAATGAGCAGTTCTTC. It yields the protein CASSLGSGREAYNEQFF. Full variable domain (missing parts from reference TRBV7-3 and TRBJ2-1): GAGVSQTPSNKVTEKGKYVELRCDPISGHTALYWYRQSLGQGPEFLIYFQGTGAADDSGLPNDRFFAVRPEGSVSTLKIQRTERGDSAVYLCASSLGSGREAYNEQFFGPGTRLTVL.

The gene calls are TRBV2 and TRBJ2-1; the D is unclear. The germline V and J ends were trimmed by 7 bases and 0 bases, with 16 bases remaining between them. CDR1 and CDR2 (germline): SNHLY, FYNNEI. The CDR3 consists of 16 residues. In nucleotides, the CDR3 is TGTGCCAGCATGCCGGGTCTCGATATCTCCTACAATGAGCAGTTCTTC. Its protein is CASMPGLDISYNEQFF.

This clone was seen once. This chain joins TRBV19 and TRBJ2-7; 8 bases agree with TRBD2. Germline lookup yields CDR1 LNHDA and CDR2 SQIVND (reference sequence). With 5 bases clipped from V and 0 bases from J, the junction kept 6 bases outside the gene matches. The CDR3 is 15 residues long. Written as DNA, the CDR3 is TGTGCCAGTAGTCGGCTAGCGGGCTACTCCTACGAGCAGTACTTC. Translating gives CASSRLAGYSYEQYF.

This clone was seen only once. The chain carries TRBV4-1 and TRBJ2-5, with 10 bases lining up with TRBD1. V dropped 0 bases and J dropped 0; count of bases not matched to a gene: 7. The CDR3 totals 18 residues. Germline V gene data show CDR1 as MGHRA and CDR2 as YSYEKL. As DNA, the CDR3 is TGCGCCAGCAGCCAAGATGCCGGGACAGGGGCATACCAAGAGACCCAGTACTTC. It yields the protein CASSQDAGTGAYQETQYF.

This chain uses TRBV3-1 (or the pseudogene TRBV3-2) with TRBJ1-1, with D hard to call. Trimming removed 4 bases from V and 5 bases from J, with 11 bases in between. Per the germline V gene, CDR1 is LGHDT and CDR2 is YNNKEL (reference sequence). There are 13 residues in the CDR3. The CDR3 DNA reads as TGTGCCAGCAGCCTCGAGGTGGGGACTGAAGCTTTCTTT. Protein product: CASSLEVGTEAFF.

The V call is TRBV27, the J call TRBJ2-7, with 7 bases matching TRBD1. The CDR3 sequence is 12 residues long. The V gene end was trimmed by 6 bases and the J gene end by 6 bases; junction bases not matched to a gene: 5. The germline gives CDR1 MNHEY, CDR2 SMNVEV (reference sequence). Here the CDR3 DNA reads TGTGCCAGCAGGAAAGACAGGGCCGAGCAGTACTTC. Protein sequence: CASRKDRAEQYF.

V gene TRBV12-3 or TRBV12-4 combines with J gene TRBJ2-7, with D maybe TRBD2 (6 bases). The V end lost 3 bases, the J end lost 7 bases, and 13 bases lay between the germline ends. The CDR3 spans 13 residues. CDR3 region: CASSLNVGREQYF. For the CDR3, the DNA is TGTGCCAGCAGTTTGAACGTTGGGAGGGAGCAGTACTTC.